This passage covers 28 T cell receptor beta chains from one sample sequenced in a study of blood T cell repertoires in COVID-19. Sequenced by immunoSEQ multiplex PCR; TCRdb stores in-frame clones only, minus some. The sample has 120,000 to 150,000 clones; roughly 84% are singletons. Material for sequencing was PBMCs or T cells enriched from blood (not recorded which). These receptors originate from a woman between 45 and 60 years old who had been exposed to COVID-19.

CDR3 DNA sequence: TGTGCCAGCAGCCCGCGGACAGCGAGCTCCTACGAGCAGTACTTC. Translating it yields CASSPRTASSYEQYF. The chain links TRBV11-2 to TRBJ2-7; a weak D match, TRBD1 (6 bases). The CDR3 has 15 amino acids. Trimming took off 5 bases at V and 0 bases at J, with 14 bases between the two ends. Germline lookup yields CDR1 SGHAT and CDR2 FQNNGV.

The rearrangement uses TRBV4-1 and TRBJ1-1; 8 bases align to TRBD1. The J segment lost 4 bases and the V segment lost 0 bases, leaving 13 bases of the junction unmatched. CDR3 length equals 18 residues. Looked up from germline, CDR1 is MGHRA and CDR2 is YSYEKL. CDR3 DNA: TGCGCCAGCAGCCAAGAGTTGGTGGGCAGGGGGCGTAGCACTGAAGCTTTCTTT. It translates to CASSQELVGRGRSTEAFF.

This clone was recorded once. This chain uses TRBV6-6 with TRBJ2-3, with 11 bases identical to TRBD2. V trimming: 5 bases; J trimming: 0 bases; junction bases outside the gene matches: 4. CDR1 is MNHNY and CDR2 is SVGAGI in the germline V gene (reference sequence). This CDR3 has 16 amino acids. The CDR3 nucleotides are TGTGCCAGCAGTCGACTAGCGGGGACTAGCACAGATACGCAGTATTTT. Its protein is CASSRLAGTSTDTQYF.

This clone has only a few counts. J is TRBJ1-1 and V is TRBV6-5, with D unresolved. Looked up from germline, CDR1 is MNHEY and CDR2 is SVGAGI. Trimming pared 7 bases from V and 5 bases from J, leaving 14 bases between. This CDR3 is 13 amino acids long. CDR3 sequence: CASIRAGPTEAFF. CDR3 bases: TGTGCCAGCATTAGAGCGGGCCCGACTGAAGCTTTCTTT.

The J gene is TRBJ2-3, the V gene TRBV6-1; D is possibly TRBD1 (6 bases). The germline V gene encodes CDR1 MNHNS and CDR2 SASEGT. V lost 0 bases and J lost 3, with 10 bases in between. The CDR3 is 15 residues long. The CDR3 loop reads CASSEAVQGTDTQYF. CDR3 coding DNA: TGTGCCAGCAGTGAAGCAGTGCAGGGGACAGATACGCAGTATTTT.

This chain joins TRBV7-2 and TRBJ2-1; 7 bases align to TRBD1. With 1 base clipped from V and 7 bases from J, the junction kept 7 bases outside the gene matches. The CDR3 consists of 15 residues. Per germline, CDR1 SGHTA and CDR2 FQGNSA. In DNA form, the CDR3 reads TGTGCCAGCAGCTTAGAGGGGGCTCTTGGAAATGAGCAGTTCTTC. It codes for CASSLEGALGNEQFF. The full variable domain, with the rest looked up from reference TRBV7-2 and TRBJ2-1, is GAGVSQSPSNKVTEKGKDVELRCDPISGHTALYWYRQSLGQGLEFLIYFQGNSAPDKSGLPSDRFSAERTGGSVSTLTIQRTQQEDSAVYLCASSLEGALGNEQFFGPGTRLTVL.

The rearrangement links TRBV9 to TRBJ1-6; 8 bases agree with TRBD1. The CDR3 contains 15 residues. Losses at the gene ends were 4 bases for V and 7 bases for J; bases not matched to a gene: 7. Germline CDR1 and CDR2: SGDLS and YYNGEE. CDR3 in amino acids: CASSPRQGRNSPLHF. The CDR3 DNA reads TGTGCCAGCAGCCCGAGACAGGGGCGGAATTCACCCCTCCACTTT.

The rearrangement links TRBV6-2 or TRBV6-3 to TRBJ2-3, with D possibly being TRBD2 (5 bases). V gave up 2 bases and J gave up 0 bases, with 12 bases separating them. CDR1 and CDR2 from the germline V gene are MNHEY and SVGEGT. CDR3 size: 16 residues. CDR3 in DNA: TGTGCCAGCAGTTACCCGGACTTTAAGAGCACAGATACGCAGTATTTT. This translates into CASSYPDFKSTDTQYF.

V and J are TRBV24-1 and TRBJ1-2; tentative D call: TRBD1 (5 bases). CDR1 KGHDR and CDR2 SFDVKD come from the germline V gene. Deletions cut 5 bases from V and 5 bases from J, with 11 bases between. CDR3 length: 13 amino acids. The CDR3 reads CATSAGGTYGYTF. CDR3 DNA: TGTGCCACCAGTGCGGGGGGAACGTATGGCTACACCTTC.

The chain links TRBV4-1 to TRBJ2-7; weak D call: TRBD2 (6 bases). Germline V gene sequence: CDR1 MGHRA, CDR2 YSYEKL. The CDR3 is 17 amino acids. V dropped 5 bases and J dropped 2 bases, with 22 bases sitting between them. CDR3 protein: CASSLEGGGEVPYEQYF. Written as DNA, the CDR3 is TGCGCCAGCAGCTTAGAAGGCGGTGGGGAGGTCCCCTACGAGCAGTACTTC.

This clone was detected a few times. This chain connects TRBV7-2 to TRBJ2-1; 8 bases are shared with TRBD2. J gave up 10 bases and V 3 bases, and 8 bases lay outside the gene matches. Germline V gene data show CDR1 as SGHTA and CDR2 as FQGNSA. The CDR3 sequence is 14 residues long. This CDR3 is CASSFGSGSGEQFF. CDR3 DNA sequence: TGTGCCAGCAGCTTCGGGAGCGGGAGCGGAGAGCAGTTCTTC.

The genes are TRBV9 and TRBJ2-2, with a weak D call TRBD2 (6 bases). Per germline, CDR1 SGDLS and CDR2 YYNGEE. V shed 2 bases and J shed 0 bases, with 8 bases lying between them. This CDR3 region has 15 residues. Here the CDR3 reads CASSVSGANTGELFF. For the CDR3, the DNA is TGTGCCAGCAGCGTCTCGGGGGCGAACACCGGGGAGCTGTTTTTT.

Regarding this clone: The junction and the germline gene differ at one end; a read error may be behind it. This chain uses TRBV6-2 or TRBV6-3 with TRBJ1-2; 7 bases fit TRBD1. Germline CDR1 MNHEY, CDR2 SVGEGT. The CDR3 is made up of 13 amino acids. The CDR3 nucleotides are TGTGCCAGCAGTTACTCGGCCCTGGACAGGCCCAACTTC. Amino acid sequence: CASSYSALDRPNF.

This chain joins TRBV28 and TRBJ1-1; unclear D gene. The CDR3 spans 14 residues. Germline V CDR1 and CDR2: MDHEN, SYDVKM. With 3 bases removed from V and 5 bases from J, the gap between germline ends came to 13 bases. DNA for the CDR3: TGTGCCAGCAGTTTCTTCTCGTCGGGGACTGAAGCTTTCTTT. Its translation is CASSFFSSGTEAFF. Full variable domain (remainder filled in from reference TRBV28 and TRBJ1-1): DVKVTQSSRYLVKRTGEKVFLECVQDMDHENMFWYRQDPGLGLRLIYFSYDVKMKEKGDIPEGYSVSREKKERFSLILESASTNQTSMYLCASSFFSSGTEAFFGQGTRLTVV.

This chain uses TRBV5-4 with TRBJ1-1; 7 bases agree with TRBD1. Germline V gene lookup returns CDR1 SGHNT and CDR2 YYREEE (reference sequence). The CDR3 extends over 14 amino acids. With V trimmed by 3 bases and J by 5 bases, 7 bases remained unmatched. CDR3 coding DNA: TGTGCCAGCAGCTATATCGGGACAGCGACTGAAGCTTTCTTT. This sequence encodes CASSYIGTATEAFF. Full variable domain (rest looked up from reference TRBV5-4 and TRBJ1-1): ETGVTQSPTHLIKTRGQQVTLRCSSQSGHNTVSWYQQALGQGPQFIFQYYREEENGRGNFPPRFSGLQFPNYSSELNVNALELDDSALYLCASSYIGTATEAFFGQGTRLTVV.

The V call is TRBV14, the J call TRBJ1-3; D is uncertain. V was clipped by 1 base and J by 0 bases, with 4 bases between them. The CDR3 runs 14 residues. Germline CDR1 SGHDN, CDR2 FVKESK. CDR3 loop: CASSQGYSGNTIYF. CDR3 coding DNA: TGTGCCAGCAGCCAAGGTTACTCTGGAAACACCATATATTTT.

The J gene is TRBJ1-2, the V gene TRBV5-6; the match to TRBD1 covers 7 bases. The CDR3 covers 12 residues. Germline V CDR1 and CDR2: SGHDT, YYEEEE. J gave up 4 bases and V 5 bases, and 2 bases lay outside the gene matches. CDR3 loop: CASSRDSYGYTF. CDR3 nucleotide sequence: TGTGCCAGCAGTCGGGACAGCTATGGCTACACCTTC.

The chain employs TRBV5-1 and TRBJ1-1; 7 nucleotides align to TRBD1. CDR1 is SGHRS, CDR2 YFSETQ, per germline. J lost 0 bases, V lost 3 bases, and 8 bases had no gene match. CDR3 size: 16 residues. The CDR3 bases are TGCGCCAGCAGCTCCCACCTCCAGGGGGTGAACACTGAAGCTTTCTTT. It is translated as CASSSHLQGVNTEAFF. The complete variable domain, with remaining parts taken from reference TRBV5-1 and TRBJ1-1, reads KAGVTQTPRYLIKTRGQQVTLSCSPISGHRSVSWYQQTPGQGLQFLFEYFSETQRNKGNFPGRFSGRQFSNSRSEMNVSTLELGDSALYLCASSSHLQGVNTEAFFGQGTRLTVV.

The genes are TRBV28 and TRBJ1-5; 11 bases match TRBD1. Looked up from germline, CDR1 is MDHEN and CDR2 is SYDVKM. The CDR3 contains 14 residues. V gave up 7 bases and J gave up 7 bases; unmatched junction bases: 6. CDR3 amino acids: CASNTDRGLQPQHF. DNA of the CDR3: TGTGCCAGCAACACGGACAGGGGGCTCCAGCCCCAGCATTTT.

This clone was seen more than once but under ten times. CDR3 sequence reads: CSASVTGLVYEQYF. The CDR3 DNA reads as TGCAGTGCTAGTGTCACGGGACTAGTCTACGAGCAGTACTTC. V is TRBV20-1 and J is TRBJ2-7; 8 nucleotides agree with TRBD2. J lost 3 bases, V lost 3 bases, and 7 bases had no gene match. CDR1 DFQATT and CDR2 SNEGSKA come from the germline V gene (reference sequence). This CDR3 is built from 14 residues.

The gene calls are TRBV6-5 and TRBJ1-1; 8 bases match TRBD1. From germline, CDR1 is MNHEY and CDR2 SVGAGI. J lost 6 bases, V lost 6 bases, and 9 bases had no gene match. The CDR3 is made up of 14 amino acids. The DNA for the CDR3 is TGTGCCAGCAGCCTATATGACAGGGGAGCTGAAGCTTTCTTT. Its translation: CASSLYDRGAEAFF.

V usage is TRBV7-2 and J usage is TRBJ2-3, with 13 bases matching TRBD2. Germline CDR1 reads SGHTA; CDR2 reads FQGNSA. CDR3 length equals 15 residues. V gave up 5 bases and J gave up 8 bases; unmatched junction bases: 7. CDR3 coding DNA: TGTGCCAGCAGCCGGACTAGCGGGGGATGGGGTACGCAGTATTTT. Translating it yields CASSRTSGGWGTQYF.

The J gene is TRBJ1-1, the V gene TRBV7-9, with D tentatively TRBD1 (5 bases). CDR1 and CDR2 (germline): SEHNR, FQNEAQ (reference sequence). Trimming took 5 bases from V and 4 from J, leaving 14 bases between them. The CDR3 sequence is 14 residues long. CDR3 in amino acids: CASSPQGLVTEAFF. The CDR3, as DNA: TGTGCCAGCAGCCCCCAGGGATTGGTCACTGAAGCTTTCTTT.

This sequence joins TRBV30 and TRBJ2-2; 8 nucleotides align to TRBD2. Germline V CDR1 and CDR2: GTSNPN, SVGIG (reference sequence). The CDR3 is 14 residues long. Trimming cost V 5 bases and J 5 bases; bases outside gene matches: 7. The CDR3 reads CAWEPGGRTGELFF. DNA for the CDR3: TGTGCCTGGGAGCCGGGAGGGAGAACCGGGGAGCTGTTTTTT.

The chain recombines TRBV7-6 with TRBJ1-5, with 9 positions matching TRBD1. Germline V gene sequence: CDR1 SGHVS, CDR2 FNYEAQ. The CDR3 length is 19 residues. V dropped 0 bases and J dropped 0; count of bases not matched to a gene: 9. The CDR3 nucleotides are TGTGCCAGCAGCTTAGCTCCGGGACAGGGAGGTTATAGCAATCAGCCCCAGCATTTT. This encodes CASSLAPGQGGYSNQPQHF. Filled out from reference TRBV7-6 and TRBJ1-5, the complete variable domain reads GAGVSQSPRYKVTKRGQDVALRCDPISGHVSLYWYRQALGQGPEFLTYFNYEAQQDKSGLPNDRFSAERPEGSISTLTIQRTEQRDSAMYRCASSLAPGQGGYSNQPQHFGDGTRLSIL.

The V and J genes are TRBV4-1 and TRBJ1-2; D perhaps matches TRBD1 (5 bases). This CDR3 is 15 amino acids long. CDR1 MGHRA and CDR2 YSYEKL come from the germline V gene. V gave up 1 base and J gave up 4 bases, with 13 bases separating them. CDR3 bases: TGCGCCAGCAGCCAAGCCTCTGGCAGGGCCTATGGCTACACCTTC. This translates into CASSQASGRAYGYTF.

This clone was seen a handful of times. The chain is built from TRBV6-1 and TRBJ2-7, with no clear D. Germline CDR1 is MNHNS and CDR2 is SASEGT. V lost 3 bases and J 5 bases, leaving 8 bases between the germline ends. The CDR3 is made up of 12 amino acids. The DNA of the CDR3 is TGTGCCAGCAGTGACAATCGGGACGAGCAGTACTTC. Residues: CASSDNRDEQYF.

The chain couples TRBV27 to TRBJ1-5; 7 nucleotides match TRBD1. CDR3 length equals 15 residues. Trimming took 7 bases from V and 4 from J; bases not matched to a gene: 10. Germline CDR1 and CDR2: MNHEY and SMNVEV (reference sequence). The CDR3 DNA reads TGTGCCAGCACTCATTCCGGGACAGAGAATCAGCCCCAGCATTTT. The encoded protein is CASTHSGTENQPQHF.